This T cell receptor beta chain was observed in a study of T cell responses to AZD1222 COVID-19 vaccine. Study-level points and caveats: Two AZD1222 doses significantly raised spike-specific TCR breadth and depth over controls.

The CDR3 covers 14 residues. Germline V gene lookup returns CDR1 SEHNR and CDR2 FQNEAQ (reference sequence). Trimming removed 7 bases at V and 9 bases at J, with 19 bases between. Profiling relied on immunoSEQ multiplex PCR, and the TCRdb table lists in-frame clones only, not all of them. In the table there are tens of thousands of clones, 80% of which are singletons. Details on this clone: Its target is not known.

This material consisted of peripheral blood, taken 28 days after the second dose of the MenACWY control vaccine. J is TRBJ2-1 and V is TRBV7-9; possible D gene TRBD1, 6 bases. The TCR sequence derives from an adult who received the MenACWY meningococcal vaccine as a control. The CDR3 DNA follows: TGTGCCAGCACCCCCCTTGACAGGCCGCCTGAGCAGTTCTTC. This translates into CASTPLDRPPEQFF.